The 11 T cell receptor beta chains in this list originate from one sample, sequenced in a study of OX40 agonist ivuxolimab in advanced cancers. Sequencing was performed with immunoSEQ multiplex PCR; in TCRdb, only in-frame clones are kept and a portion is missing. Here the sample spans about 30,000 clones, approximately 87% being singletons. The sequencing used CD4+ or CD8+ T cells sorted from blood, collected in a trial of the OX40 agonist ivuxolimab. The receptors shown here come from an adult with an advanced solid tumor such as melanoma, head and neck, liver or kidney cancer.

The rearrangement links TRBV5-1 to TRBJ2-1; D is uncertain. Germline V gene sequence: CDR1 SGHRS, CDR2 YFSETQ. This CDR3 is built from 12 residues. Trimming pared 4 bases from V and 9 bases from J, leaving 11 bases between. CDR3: CASSRRGSEQFF. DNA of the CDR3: TGCGCCAGCAGCCGACGAGGCTCTGAGCAGTTCTTC.

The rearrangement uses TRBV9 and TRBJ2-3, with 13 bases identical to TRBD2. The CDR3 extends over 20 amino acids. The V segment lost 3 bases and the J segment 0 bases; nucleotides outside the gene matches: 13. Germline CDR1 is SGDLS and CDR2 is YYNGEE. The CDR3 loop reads CASSAPTGATSGGSTDTQYF. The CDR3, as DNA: TGTGCCAGCAGCGCCCCTACTGGGGCGACTAGCGGGGGGAGCACAGATACGCAGTATTTT.

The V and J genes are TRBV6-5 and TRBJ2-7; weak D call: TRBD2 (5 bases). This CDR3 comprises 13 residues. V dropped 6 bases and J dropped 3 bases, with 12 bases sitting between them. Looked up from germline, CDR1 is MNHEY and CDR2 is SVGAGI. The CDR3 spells CASSRPGIYEQYF. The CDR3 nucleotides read TGTGCCAGCAGCCGCCCGGGGATCTACGAGCAGTACTTC.

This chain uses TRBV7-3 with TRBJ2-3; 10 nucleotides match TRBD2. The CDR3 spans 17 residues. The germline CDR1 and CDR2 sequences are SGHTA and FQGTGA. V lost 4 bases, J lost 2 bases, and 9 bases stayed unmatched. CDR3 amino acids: CASSYTGTSDSTDTQYF. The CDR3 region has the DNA TGTGCCAGCAGCTATACCGGGACTAGCGACTCCACAGATACGCAGTATTTT. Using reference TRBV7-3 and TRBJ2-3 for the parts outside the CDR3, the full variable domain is GAGVSQTPSNKVTEKGKYVELRCDPISGHTALYWYRQSLGQGPEFLIYFQGTGAADDSGLPNDRFFAVRPEGSVSTLKIQRTERGDSAVYLCASSYTGTSDSTDTQYFGPGTRLTVL.

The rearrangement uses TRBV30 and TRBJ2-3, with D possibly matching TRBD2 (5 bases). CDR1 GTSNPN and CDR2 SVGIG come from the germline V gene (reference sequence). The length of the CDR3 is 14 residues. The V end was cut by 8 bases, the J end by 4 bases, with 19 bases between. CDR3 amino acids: CAAERPGSADTQYF. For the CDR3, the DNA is TGTGCCGCGGAAAGGCCGGGAAGTGCAGATACGCAGTATTTT.

CDR3 bases: TGTGCCAGCAGTGAATATCGCAACAGGAATACCTACGAGCAGTACTTC. Amino acids: CASSEYRNRNTYEQYF. The chain carries TRBV25-1 and TRBJ2-7; D may be TRBD1 (5 bases). CDR3 size: 16 residues. Trimming pared 0 bases from V and 2 bases from J, leaving 14 bases between. The V gene's germline CDR1 is MGHDK and CDR2 SYGVNS.

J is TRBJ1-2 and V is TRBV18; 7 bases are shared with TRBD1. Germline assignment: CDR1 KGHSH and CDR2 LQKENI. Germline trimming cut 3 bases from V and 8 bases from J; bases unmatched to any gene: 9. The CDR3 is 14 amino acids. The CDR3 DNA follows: TGTGCCAGCTCACCCCAAGACAGGGCTGGAGGCTACACCTTC. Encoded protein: CASSPQDRAGGYTF.

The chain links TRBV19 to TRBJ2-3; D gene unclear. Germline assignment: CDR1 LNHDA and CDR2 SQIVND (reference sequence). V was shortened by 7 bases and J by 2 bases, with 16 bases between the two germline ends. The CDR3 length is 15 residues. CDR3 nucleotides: TGTGCCAGTAAAGCAAGGTTAGGTCTCACAGATACGCAGTATTTT. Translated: CASKARLGLTDTQYF.

CDR3 sequence: CASSPPRTGDTQYF. CDR3 coding DNA: TGTGCCAGCAGTCCCCCCAGAACCGGAGATACGCAGTATTTT. V and J are TRBV6-6 and TRBJ2-3; no clear D gene. This CDR3 is 14 amino acids long. CDR1 and CDR2 from the germline V gene are MNHNY and SVGAGI (reference sequence). Trimming removed 5 bases at V and 5 bases at J, with 14 bases between.

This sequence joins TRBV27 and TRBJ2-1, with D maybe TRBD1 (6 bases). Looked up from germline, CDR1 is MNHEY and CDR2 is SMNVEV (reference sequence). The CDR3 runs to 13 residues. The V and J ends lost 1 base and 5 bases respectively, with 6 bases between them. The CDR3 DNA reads TGTGCCAGCAGTTTATACAGGGACAATGAGCAGTTCTTC. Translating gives CASSLYRDNEQFF.

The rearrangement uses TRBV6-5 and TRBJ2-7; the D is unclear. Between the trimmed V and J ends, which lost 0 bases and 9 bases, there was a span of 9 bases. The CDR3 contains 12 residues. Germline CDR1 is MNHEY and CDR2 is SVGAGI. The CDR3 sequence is CASSYSTGPQYF. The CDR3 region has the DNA TGTGCCAGCAGTTACTCGACGGGCCCGCAGTACTTC.